This T cell receptor beta chain was obtained from a study of vaccination effects on CD4 cells after COVID-19. The table lists this clone with a few counts. The antigen is undetermined. Study findings and constraints: The study enrolled few convalescent patients and sampled no early post-infection timepoints. By a late point after vaccination, infection- and vaccine-induced clones had shrunk markedly through clonal contraction. Cross-reactivity with common cold coronaviruses was shown by only 1 of 255 vaccine-induced clones in healthy vaccinees.

CDR3 length equals 16 residues. Per germline, CDR1 SEHNR and CDR2 FQNEAQ (reference sequence). V lost 5 bases to trimming and J lost 0 bases; unmatched junction nucleotides: 5. Before sequencing, viral peptide pools were used by the ViraFEST assay to expand antigen-specific CD4+ T cells. When ten to eleven days of culture had elapsed, CD4+ T cells were isolated. Among the vaccine recipients, none had a prior SARS-CoV-2 infection, and nucleocapsid antibodies were negative. Every well got a few million PBMC, which were grown with roughly 9.5 IU/ml IL-2 and around 10 ug/ml peptides. The method was immunoSEQ multiplex PCR; TCRdb's version includes in-frame clones alone and lacks a portion of them. The repertoire includes tens of thousands of clones, approximately 70% of them detected once, and approximately 21% sits in the top ten.

The source was CD4+ T cells from PBMCs cultured with HCoV-NL63 spike peptides, collected before COVID-19 vaccination. The clonotype was recovered from a human donor who received a COVID-19 vaccine. V and J are TRBV7-9 and TRBJ1-5, with 9 nucleotides matching TRBD1. CDR3: CASSRGTGSSNQPQHF. The CDR3 nucleotides are TGTGCCAGCAGCCGGGGGACAGGGTCTAGCAATCAGCCCCAGCATTTT.